A single sample gave rise to the 28 T cell receptor beta chains below, sequenced in a study of technical replicates of blood from several donors. Sequencing used immunoSEQ multiplex PCR; TCRdb keeps in-frame clones, though not all of them. There are fewer than 95,000 clones in the sample; 94% occur only once, and about 0.26% lies in the top ten. The sequencing input was T cells isolated from PBMCs. The receptors here all came from a human donor in good health.

V gene TRBV4-1 combines with J gene TRBJ2-1; TRBD1 matches 9 bases. Germline V gene lookup returns CDR1 MGHRA and CDR2 YSYEKL. CDR3 length equals 18 residues. With V trimmed by 2 bases and J by 4 bases, 12 bases remained unmatched. CDR3 amino acids: CASSQPMGRQGGYNEQFF. The CDR3 nucleotides read TGCGCCAGCAGCCAACCAATGGGGAGACAGGGGGGGTACAATGAGCAGTTCTTC.

The chain employs TRBV30 and TRBJ1-2; 7 nucleotides match TRBD1. The trim removed 2 bases at V and 4 bases at J, leaving 10 bases unmatched. This CDR3 has 15 residues. Germline values: CDR1 GTSNPN, CDR2 SVGIG (reference sequence). The CDR3 sequence: CAWSPFRQGGYGYTF. CDR3 bases: TGTGCCTGGAGTCCCTTTAGACAGGGTGGCTATGGCTACACCTTC.

This clone has only a few counts. The rearrangement joins TRBV19 to TRBJ2-1, with D maybe TRBD1 (6 bases). Trimming removed 6 bases from V and 0 bases from J, with 9 bases in between. This CDR3 has 14 amino acids. The V gene's germline CDR1 is LNHDA and CDR2 SQIVND (reference sequence). The CDR3 region has the DNA TGTGCCAGTAGACAGGGTAACTCCTACAATGAGCAGTTCTTC. It yields the protein CASRQGNSYNEQFF.

The V gene is TRBV7-9, the J gene TRBJ1-1; 8 positions agree with TRBD1. Per the germline V gene, CDR1 is SEHNR and CDR2 is FQNEAQ (reference sequence). The junction had 6 bases not matched to a gene; V was cut back by 2 bases and J by 4 bases. The CDR3 is made up of 15 amino acids. For the CDR3, the DNA is TGTGCCAGCAGCTTATCGACAGGGGCCCCCACTGAAGCTTTCTTT. This sequence encodes CASSLSTGAPTEAFF.

The V call is TRBV16, the J call TRBJ1-5; D gene uncertain. The CDR3 is 15 amino acids. V was trimmed by 0 bases and J by 0 bases, leaving 6 bases between them. The germline gives CDR1 KGHSY, CDR2 FQNENV. The CDR3, as DNA: TGTGCCAGCAGCCAATCCCGGTTTAGCAATCAGCCCCAGCATTTT. This gives the protein CASSQSRFSNQPQHF.

The CDR3 DNA sequence: TGTGCCAGCAGTTTGTTGGCGGGAGGCTACAATGAGCAGTTCTTC. The encoded protein is CASSLLAGGYNEQFF. The J gene is TRBJ2-1, the V gene TRBV28; 8 bases line up with TRBD2. This CDR3 contains 15 residues. Germline V gives CDR1 MDHEN, CDR2 SYDVKM. With V trimmed by 3 bases and J by 3 bases, 4 bases remained unmatched.

The rearrangement links TRBV7-8 to TRBJ1-5, with D unresolved. Germline CDR1 is SGHVS and CDR2 is FQNEAQ. The CDR3 has 15 amino acids. Trimming shortened V by 5 bases and J by 2 bases, and 13 bases separated the two germline ends. CDR3 coding DNA: TGTGCCAGCAGCATAAACCCCGCGGGCAATCAGCCCCAGCATTTT. It codes for CASSINPAGNQPQHF.

The genes are TRBV7-2 and TRBJ1-5; 8 bases match TRBD1. J was trimmed by 3 bases and V by 5 bases; bases with no gene match: 9. CDR3 length: 16 residues. Germline assignment: CDR1 SGHTA and CDR2 FQGNSA. CDR3 in DNA: TGTGCCAGCAGCCCCAACGCAGGGGGCAACAATCAGCCCCAGCATTTT. Protein sequence: CASSPNAGGNNQPQHF.

The chain combines TRBV5-6 with TRBJ2-7; 8 bases align to TRBD1. This CDR3 spans 14 amino acids. CDR1 SGHDT and CDR2 YYEEEE come from the germline V gene. V shed 3 bases and J 9 bases; nucleotides not matched to a gene: 11. The CDR3 reads CASSSDRGFKMQYF. Written as DNA, the CDR3 is TGTGCCAGCAGCTCAGACAGGGGATTCAAGATGCAGTACTTC.

The chain recombines TRBV28 with TRBJ2-7; 12 bases map to TRBD2. Germline values: CDR1 MDHEN, CDR2 SYDVKM. The CDR3 covers 17 residues. Losses at the gene ends were 6 bases for V and 0 bases for J; bases not matched to a gene: 9. Here the CDR3 DNA reads TGTGCCAGCAGCCCTGGACTAGCGGGAACCAGCTCCTACGAGCAGTACTTC. It specifies CASSPGLAGTSSYEQYF.

The CDR3 is CASSQLHLRGVFATNEKLFF. In DNA, the CDR3 is TGCGCCAGCAGCCAGCTACACCTCAGGGGGGTCTTTGCAACTAATGAAAAACTGTTTTTT. The chain combines TRBV4-1 with TRBJ1-4; TRBD1 aligns across 7 bases. Unmatched junction bases numbered 16, after V lost 3 bases and J lost 0 bases. Germline CDR1 and CDR2: MGHRA and YSYEKL. The CDR3 length is 20 residues.

V and J are TRBV28 and TRBJ2-7; 12 bases map to TRBD2. CDR1 is MDHEN, CDR2 SYDVKM, per germline. The CDR3 runs 15 residues. Losses at the gene ends were 3 bases for V and 0 bases for J; bases not matched to a gene: 0. The CDR3 loop is CASSLTSGSSYEQYF. Written as DNA, the CDR3 is TGTGCCAGCAGTTTGACTAGCGGGAGCTCCTACGAGCAGTACTTC.

The CDR3: CASSVALGQGATEAFF. The CDR3 nucleotides read TGTGCCAGCAGCGTAGCCTTGGGGCAGGGGGCCACTGAAGCTTTCTTT. The chain couples TRBV9 to TRBJ1-1, with 8 bases aligning to TRBD1. V shed 0 bases, J shed 4 bases, and the junction held 8 bases outside the gene matches. CDR1 SGDLS and CDR2 YYNGEE come from the germline V gene. There are 16 residues in the CDR3.

This clone was detected once. The chain uses TRBV28 and TRBJ2-3; TRBD1 is a possible D gene (5 bases). Germline CDR1 reads MDHEN; CDR2 reads SYDVKM. V lost 11 bases and J 2 bases, leaving 14 bases between the germline ends. The CDR3 length is 13 residues. The CDR3 sequence is CAARNRNTDTQYF. The CDR3 bases are TGTGCCGCCCGTAACAGGAACACAGATACGCAGTATTTT.

This chain joins TRBV19 and TRBJ2-1; 8 bases match TRBD2. The germline gives CDR1 LNHDA, CDR2 SQIVND (reference sequence). J was trimmed by 6 bases and V by 7 bases; bases with no gene match: 11. CDR3 length: 15 amino acids. In nucleotides, the CDR3 is TGTGCCAGTACCCCGGGACTAGACGGGTCCAATGAGCAGTTCTTC. Translated, it gives CASTPGLDGSNEQFF.

The chain has TRBV19 and TRBJ1-1; tentative D call: TRBD1 (6 bases). The CDR3 loop spans 13 amino acids. Germline assignment: CDR1 LNHDA and CDR2 SQIVND (reference sequence). V was cut by 5 bases and J by 2 bases, with 9 bases left in between. The CDR3 nucleotides are TGTGCCAGTAGTCCACAGGGAAACACTGAAGCTTTCTTT. This sequence encodes CASSPQGNTEAFF.

This clone has a single count. The chain is built from TRBV12-5 and TRBJ2-1; 16 nucleotides align to TRBD2. Trimming took 1 base from V and 4 from J; bases not matched to a gene: 16. CDR3 length: 22 residues. Germline CDR1 LGHNT, CDR2 FRNRAP. The CDR3, as DNA: TGTGCTAGTGGTTTGGCCTTTACCGGGGGACTAGCGGGAGGGCCGGGATACAATGAGCAGTTCTTC. This codes for CASGLAFTGGLAGGPGYNEQFF.

The chain employs TRBV6-5 and TRBJ2-1; TRBD2 is a possible D gene (6 bases). Germline CDR1 reads MNHEY; CDR2 reads SVGAGI. Trimming pared 7 bases from V and 7 bases from J, leaving 17 bases between. This CDR3 has 14 amino acids. The CDR3 is CASKSGPHENEQFF. In DNA, the CDR3 is TGTGCCAGCAAAAGCGGGCCGCACGAGAATGAGCAGTTCTTC.

This chain links TRBV2 with TRBJ2-2; TRBD2 aligns across 7 bases. The CDR3 consists of 13 residues. Germline V lookup: CDR1 SNHLY, CDR2 FYNNEI. Trimming took 8 bases from V and 8 from J; bases not matched to a gene: 8. CDR3 DNA: TGTGCCAGCCAACGCGGGAGCGGGGGGGAGCTGTTTTTT. This encodes CASQRGSGGELFF. Looking up the rest from reference TRBV2 and TRBJ2-2 gives the full variable domain: EPEVTQTPSHQVTQMGQEVILRCVPISNHLYFYWYRQILGQKVEFLVSFYNNEISEKSEIFDDQFSVERPDGSNFTLKIRSTKLEDSAMYFCASQRGSGGELFFGEGSRLTVL.

J is TRBJ2-1 and V is TRBV5-1; D not resolved. The V end was cut by 4 bases, the J end by 1 base, with 12 bases between. In germline, CDR1 is SGHRS, CDR2 YFSETQ. The CDR3 is 15 residues long. The chain's CDR3 is CASSQASLSYNEQFF. The CDR3 region has the DNA TGCGCCAGCAGCCAAGCCTCCCTTTCCTACAATGAGCAGTTCTTC. The complete variable domain, with remaining parts taken from reference TRBV5-1 and TRBJ2-1, reads KAGVTQTPRYLIKTRGQQVTLSCSPISGHRSVSWYQQTPGQGLQFLFEYFSETQRNKGNFPGRFSGRQFSNSRSEMNVSTLELGDSALYLCASSQASLSYNEQFFGPGTRLTVL.

The gene calls are TRBV4-1 and TRBJ1-5; D not certain. Trimming shortened V by 1 base and J by 0 bases, and 10 bases separated the two germline ends. Germline V gives CDR1 MGHRA, CDR2 YSYEKL. CDR3 size: 16 residues. DNA of the CDR3: TGCGCCAGCAGCCAAGGAGAAGAATATAGCAATCAGCCCCAGCATTTT. Translated: CASSQGEEYSNQPQHF.

This chain joins TRBV2 and TRBJ2-7, with TRBD2 as a possible D gene (6 bases). V lost 7 bases to trimming and J lost 5 bases, with 18 bases between them. The length of the CDR3 is 14 residues. In germline, CDR1 is SNHLY, CDR2 FYNNEI. CDR3 in DNA: TGTGCCAGCAACGAGCGGGCCCTTATGGACGAGCAGTACTTC. Protein: CASNERALMDEQYF.

The chain has TRBV11-2 and TRBJ1-6, with D possibly matching TRBD1 (5 bases). Germline assignment: CDR1 SGHAT and CDR2 FQNNGV. Trimming removed 3 bases at V and 8 bases at J, with 11 bases between. The CDR3 runs 14 residues. The CDR3 reads CASSFEDTHSPLHF. CDR3 bases: TGTGCCAGCAGCTTTGAGGACACCCATTCACCCCTCCACTTT.

This clone appeared once. The rearrangement uses TRBV9 and TRBJ2-7, with 11 bases that match TRBD2. There are 18 residues in the CDR3. V lost 2 bases, J lost 6 bases, and 16 bases stayed unmatched. Looked up from germline, CDR1 is SGDLS and CDR2 is YYNGEE. The CDR3 DNA reads as TGTGCCAGCAGCGTGCTTAGGACTAGCGGGCTTCTATCAGGCGAGCAGTACTTC. This gives the protein CASSVLRTSGLLSGEQYF.

The rearrangement links TRBV5-4 to TRBJ1-2, with 7 bases fitting TRBD1. The germline V gene encodes CDR1 SGHNT and CDR2 YYREEE (reference sequence). V was pared by 4 bases and J by 4 bases, with 7 bases of the junction left unmatched. This CDR3 spans 14 amino acids. The CDR3 DNA follows: TGTGCCAGCAGCCTGGGACAGAGTACCTATGGCTACACCTTC. The encoded protein is CASSLGQSTYGYTF.

This clone was found a few times. The chain uses TRBV2 and TRBJ1-1; 8 nucleotides match TRBD1. The trim removed 8 bases at V and 5 bases at J, leaving 10 bases unmatched. Germline values: CDR1 SNHLY, CDR2 FYNNEI. The CDR3 sequence is 14 residues long. The CDR3 here is CASVPAGGRTEAFF. CDR3 nucleotide sequence: TGTGCCAGCGTACCTGCAGGGGGCCGGACTGAAGCTTTCTTT.

This chain joins TRBV2 and TRBJ2-1, with D perhaps matching TRBD2 (5 bases). Germline V lookup: CDR1 SNHLY, CDR2 FYNNEI. The CDR3 is 13 amino acids. V lost 4 bases and J 4 bases, leaving 8 bases between the germline ends. CDR3 loop: CASSGTSYNEQFF. DNA for the CDR3: TGTGCCAGCAGTGGGACTTCATACAATGAGCAGTTCTTC. The full variable domain, rest sourced from reference TRBV2 and TRBJ2-1, is EPEVTQTPSHQVTQMGQEVILRCVPISNHLYFYWYRQILGQKVEFLVSFYNNEISEKSEIFDDQFSVERPDGSNFTLKIRSTKLEDSAMYFCASSGTSYNEQFFGPGTRLTVL.

The genes are TRBV7-9 and TRBJ2-1; 8 bases agree with TRBD2. Germline V lookup: CDR1 SEHNR, CDR2 FQNEAQ (reference sequence). V lost 5 bases to trimming and J lost 0 bases; unmatched junction nucleotides: 15. CDR3 size: 19 residues. CDR3 amino acids: CASSPGLGFKAPSYNEQFF. CDR3 coding DNA: TGTGCCAGCAGCCCGGGACTAGGGTTCAAGGCTCCCTCCTACAATGAGCAGTTCTTC. The variable domain in full, with the rest retrieved from reference TRBV7-9 and TRBJ2-1, is DTGVSQNPRHKITKRGQNVTFRCDPISEHNRLYWYRQTLGQGPEFLTYFQNEAQLEKSRLLSDRFSAERPKGSFSTLEIQRTEQGDSAMYLCASSPGLGFKAPSYNEQFFGPGTRLTVL.